This T cell receptor beta chain was sequenced in a study of shared clonotypes between healthy human individuals. Broader study findings: Though the depth was large, rarefaction showed that sorted-subset sequencing was incomplete. Larger estimated richness was generally seen in naive subsets than in memory subsets.

Each cell subset's genomic DNA was divided evenly among several immunoSEQ plates. Per the original data handling: Junction-only sequences produced by ImmunoSEQ had no quality scores, so filtering differed. The protocol was immunoSEQ multiplex PCR, while the TCRdb copy is restricted to in-frame clones and leaves out a portion. D and trimming were read from the DNA, whereas the V and J calls and clone size are those reported in that table. Seen here are roughly 590,000 clones, around 95% observed once, and the top ten hold approximately 0.1%. Germline values: CDR1 GTSNPN, CDR2 SVGIG (reference sequence). V was pared by 1 base and J by 4 bases, with 1 base of the junction left unmatched. The CDR3 has 14 residues. On this clone itself: The target antigen is unknown.

Naivety among CD8 cells was defined by CD45RO negativity and positive CCR7 selection, thereby excluding terminally differentiated effector memory CD45RA+ cells. The chain uses TRBV30 and TRBJ2-3, with 11 bases that match TRBD1. This clonotype was obtained from a woman between 25 and 40 years old in good health. Sequences were obtained from naive CD8+ T cells sorted from blood. CDR3 protein: CAWSAGQGADTQYF. The CDR3, as DNA: TGTGCCTGGAGTGCGGGACAGGGGGCAGATACGCAGTATTTT.